Below, one T cell receptor (beta chain) is given with its context. The antigen is not known. This entry comes from a study of post-analysis software for immune sequencing data. The CDR3 covers 10 residues. CDR1 SNHLY and CDR2 FYNNEI come from the germline V gene. Between the trimmed V and J ends, which lost 3 bases and 12 bases, there was a span of 8 bases. Unique molecular identifiers were present in the TCR beta cDNA libraries. TCRdb called the PCR reads again in MiXCR, with one record for every CDR3 protein. The data hold roughly 600,000 distinct CDR3 sequences, with roughly 40% observed a single time. Study outcomes and limitations: People with multiple sclerosis had a significantly lower normalized Chao1 diversity than controls did. Elevated frequency relative to controls characterized 4 or 5 TRBV segments in patients, TRBV5-6, TRBV5-1 and TRBV20-1 among them.

The chain links TRBV2 to TRBJ2-5; D possibly corresponds to TRBD2 (5 bases). This TCR came from a girl under 18 with multiple sclerosis. The sample consisted of blood. The DNA of the CDR3 is TGTGCCAGCAGTGACACTAGAAAGTACTTC. The encoded protein is CASSDTRKYF.